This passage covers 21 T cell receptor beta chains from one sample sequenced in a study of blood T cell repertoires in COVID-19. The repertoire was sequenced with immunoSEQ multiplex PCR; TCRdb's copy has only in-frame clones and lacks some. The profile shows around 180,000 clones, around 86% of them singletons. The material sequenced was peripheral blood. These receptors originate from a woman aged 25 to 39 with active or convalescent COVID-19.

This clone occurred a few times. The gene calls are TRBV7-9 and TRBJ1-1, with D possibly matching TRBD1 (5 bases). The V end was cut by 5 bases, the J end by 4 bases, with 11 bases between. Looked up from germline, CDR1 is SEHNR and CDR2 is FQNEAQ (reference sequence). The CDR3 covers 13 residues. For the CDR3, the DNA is TGTGCCAGCAGCCGGGGGTTTAGCACTGAAGCTTTCTTT. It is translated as CASSRGFSTEAFF.

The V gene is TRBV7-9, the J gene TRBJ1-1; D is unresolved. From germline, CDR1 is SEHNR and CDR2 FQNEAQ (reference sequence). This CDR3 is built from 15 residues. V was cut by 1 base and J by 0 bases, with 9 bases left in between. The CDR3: CASSLGFAMNTEAFF. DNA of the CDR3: TGTGCCAGCAGCTTAGGATTTGCTATGAACACTGAAGCTTTCTTT.

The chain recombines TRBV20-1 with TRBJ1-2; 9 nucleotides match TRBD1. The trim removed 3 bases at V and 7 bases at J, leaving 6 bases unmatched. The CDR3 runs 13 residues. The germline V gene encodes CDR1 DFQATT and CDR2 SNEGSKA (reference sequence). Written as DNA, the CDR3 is TGCAGTGCTAGTATTACAGGGGGCGGTGGCTACACCTTC. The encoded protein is CSASITGGGGYTF.

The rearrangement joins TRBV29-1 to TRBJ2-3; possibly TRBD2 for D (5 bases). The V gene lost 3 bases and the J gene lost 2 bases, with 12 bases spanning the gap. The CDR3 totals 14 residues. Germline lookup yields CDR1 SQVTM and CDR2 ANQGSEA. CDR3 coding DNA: TGCAGCGTTGATGGTGGGAGTGACACAGATACGCAGTATTTT. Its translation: CSVDGGSDTDTQYF.

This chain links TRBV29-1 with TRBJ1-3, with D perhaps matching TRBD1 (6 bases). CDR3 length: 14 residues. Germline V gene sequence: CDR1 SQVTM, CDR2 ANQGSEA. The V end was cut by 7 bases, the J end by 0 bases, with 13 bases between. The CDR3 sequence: CSARQEDSGNTIYF. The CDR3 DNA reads TGCAGCGCAAGACAGGAAGACTCTGGAAACACCATATATTTT.

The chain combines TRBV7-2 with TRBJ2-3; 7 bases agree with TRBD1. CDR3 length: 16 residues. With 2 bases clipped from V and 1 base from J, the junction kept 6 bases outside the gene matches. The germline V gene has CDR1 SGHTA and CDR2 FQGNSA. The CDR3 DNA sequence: TGTGCCAGCAGCTTAACCTCCGGGACAGGCACAGATACGCAGTATTTT. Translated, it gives CASSLTSGTGTDTQYF.

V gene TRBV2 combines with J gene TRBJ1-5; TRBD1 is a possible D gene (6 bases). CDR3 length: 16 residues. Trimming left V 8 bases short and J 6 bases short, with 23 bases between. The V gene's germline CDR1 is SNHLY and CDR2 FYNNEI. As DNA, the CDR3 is TGTGCCAGCGCGGATAGGCATACAGGGCAGGGTCAGCCCCAGCATTTT. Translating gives CASADRHTGQGQPQHF. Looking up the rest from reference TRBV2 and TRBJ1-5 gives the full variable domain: EPEVTQTPSHQVTQMGQEVILRCVPISNHLYFYWYRQILGQKVEFLVSFYNNEISEKSEIFDDQFSVERPDGSNFTLKIRSTKLEDSAMYFCASADRHTGQGQPQHFGDGTRLSIL.

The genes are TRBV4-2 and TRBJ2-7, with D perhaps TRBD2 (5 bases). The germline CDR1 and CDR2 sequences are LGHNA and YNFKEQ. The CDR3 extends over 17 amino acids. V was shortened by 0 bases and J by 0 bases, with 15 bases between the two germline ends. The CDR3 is CASSQDIPWESSYEQYF. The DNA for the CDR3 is TGTGCCAGCAGCCAAGATATCCCCTGGGAGAGCTCCTACGAGCAGTACTTC.

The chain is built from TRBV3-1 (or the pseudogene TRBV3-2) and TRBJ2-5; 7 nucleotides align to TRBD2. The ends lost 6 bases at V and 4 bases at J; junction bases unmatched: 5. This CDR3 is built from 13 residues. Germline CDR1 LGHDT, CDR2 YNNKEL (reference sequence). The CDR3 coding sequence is TGTGCCAGCAGAAGCGGGACTGGAGAGACCCAGTACTTC. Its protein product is CASRSGTGETQYF.

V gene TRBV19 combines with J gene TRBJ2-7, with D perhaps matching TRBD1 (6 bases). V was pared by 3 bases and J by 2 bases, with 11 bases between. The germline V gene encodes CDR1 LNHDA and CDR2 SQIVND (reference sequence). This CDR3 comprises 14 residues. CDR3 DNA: TGTGCCAGTAGTATCGGGGACAATGCCTACGAGCAGTACTTC. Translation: CASSIGDNAYEQYF. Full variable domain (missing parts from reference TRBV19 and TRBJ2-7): DGGITQSPKYLFRKEGQNVTLSCEQNLNHDAMYWYRQDPGQGLRLIYYSQIVNDFQKGDIAEGYSVSREKKESFPLTVTSAQKNPTAFYLCASSIGDNAYEQYFGPGTRLTVT.

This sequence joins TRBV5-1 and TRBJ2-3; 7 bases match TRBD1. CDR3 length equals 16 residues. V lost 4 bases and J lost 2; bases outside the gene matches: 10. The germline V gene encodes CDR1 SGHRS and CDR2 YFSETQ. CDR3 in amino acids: CASSLRGQASTDTQYF. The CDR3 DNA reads TGCGCCAGCAGCCTCCGAGGACAGGCATCCACAGATACGCAGTATTTT.

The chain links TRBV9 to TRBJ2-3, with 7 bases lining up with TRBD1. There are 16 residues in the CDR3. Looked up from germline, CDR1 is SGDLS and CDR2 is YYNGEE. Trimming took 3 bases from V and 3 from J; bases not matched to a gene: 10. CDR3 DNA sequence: TGTGCCAGCAGCGAGGGGGCGGCCCTTGGTACAGATACGCAGTATTTT. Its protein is CASSEGAALGTDTQYF.

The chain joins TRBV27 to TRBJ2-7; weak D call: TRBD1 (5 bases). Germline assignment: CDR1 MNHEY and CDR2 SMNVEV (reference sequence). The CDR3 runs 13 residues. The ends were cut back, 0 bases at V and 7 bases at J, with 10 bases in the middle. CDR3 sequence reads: CASSLSAGREQYF. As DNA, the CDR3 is TGTGCCAGCAGTTTATCGGCAGGGCGAGAGCAGTACTTC.

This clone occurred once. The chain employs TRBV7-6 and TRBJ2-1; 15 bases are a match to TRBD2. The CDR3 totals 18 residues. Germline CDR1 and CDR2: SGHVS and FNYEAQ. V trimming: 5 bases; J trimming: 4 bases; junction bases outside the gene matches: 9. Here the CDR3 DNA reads TGTGCCAGCAGCCCCTGGACTAGCGGGGGGGCCACTTACAATGAGCAGTTCTTC. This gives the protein CASSPWTSGGATYNEQFF.

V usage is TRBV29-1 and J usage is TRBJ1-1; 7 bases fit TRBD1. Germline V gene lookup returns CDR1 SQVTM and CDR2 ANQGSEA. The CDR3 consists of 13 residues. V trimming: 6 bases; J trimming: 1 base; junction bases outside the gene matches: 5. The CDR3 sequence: CSVGTVRNTEAFF. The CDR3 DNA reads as TGCAGCGTGGGGACAGTAAGGAACACTGAAGCTTTCTTT. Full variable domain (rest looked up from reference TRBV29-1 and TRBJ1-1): SAVISQKPSRDICQRGTSLTIQCQVDSQVTMMFWYRQQPGQSLTLIATANQGSEATYESGFVIDKFPISRPNLTFSTLTVSNMSPEDSSIYLCSVGTVRNTEAFFGQGTRLTVV.

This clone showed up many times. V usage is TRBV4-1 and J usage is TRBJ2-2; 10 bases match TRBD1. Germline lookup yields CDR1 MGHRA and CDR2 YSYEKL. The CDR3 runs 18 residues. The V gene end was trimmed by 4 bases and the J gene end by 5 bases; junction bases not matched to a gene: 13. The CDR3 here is CASSPGPLDRGKTGELFF. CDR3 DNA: TGCGCCAGCAGCCCAGGCCCCCTGGACAGGGGGAAAACCGGGGAGCTGTTTTTT.

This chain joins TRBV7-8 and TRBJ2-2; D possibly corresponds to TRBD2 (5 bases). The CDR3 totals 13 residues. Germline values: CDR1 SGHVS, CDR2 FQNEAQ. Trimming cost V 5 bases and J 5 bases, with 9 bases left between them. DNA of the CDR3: TGTGCCAGCAGCCCAGGACTTACCGGGGAGCTGTTTTTT. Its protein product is CASSPGLTGELFF.

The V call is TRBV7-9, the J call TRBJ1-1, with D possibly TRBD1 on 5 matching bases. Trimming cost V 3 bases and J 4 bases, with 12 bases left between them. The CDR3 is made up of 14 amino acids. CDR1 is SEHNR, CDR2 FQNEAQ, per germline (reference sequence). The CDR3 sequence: CASSFIGGGTEAFF. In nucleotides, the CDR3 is TGTGCCAGCAGCTTCATCGGGGGTGGCACTGAAGCTTTCTTT.

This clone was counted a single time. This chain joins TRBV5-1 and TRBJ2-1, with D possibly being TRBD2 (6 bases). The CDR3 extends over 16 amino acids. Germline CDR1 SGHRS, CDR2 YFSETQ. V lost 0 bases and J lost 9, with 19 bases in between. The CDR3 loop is CASSLGAQTRVTEQFF. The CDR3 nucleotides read TGCGCCAGCAGCTTGGGGGCCCAGACTAGAGTTACTGAGCAGTTCTTC.

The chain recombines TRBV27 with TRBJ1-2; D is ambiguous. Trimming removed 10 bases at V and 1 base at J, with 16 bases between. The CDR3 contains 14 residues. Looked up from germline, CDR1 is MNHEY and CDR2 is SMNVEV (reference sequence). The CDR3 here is CATPPGRHNYGYTF. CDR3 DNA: TGTGCCACCCCCCCCGGCAGGCATAACTATGGCTACACCTTC.

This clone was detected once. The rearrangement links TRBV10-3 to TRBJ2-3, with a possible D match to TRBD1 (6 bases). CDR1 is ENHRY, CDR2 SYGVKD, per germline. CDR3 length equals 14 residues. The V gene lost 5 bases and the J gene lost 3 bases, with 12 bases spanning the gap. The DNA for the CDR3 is TGTGCCATCAGTCGGCAGGGGAATACAGATACGCAGTATTTT. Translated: CAISRQGNTDTQYF.